What follows are 24 T cell receptor beta chains derived from one specimen sequenced in a study of blood T cells in healthy people across ages. Primed by a sample-barcoded 5' primer and a J-beta primer mix, a second PCR proceeded for roughly 7 to 12 cycles. Each CDR3 protein is one row after TCRdb ran MiXCR on the 5' RACE reads. The data contain hundreds of thousands of distinct CDR3 sequences, about 61% of them singletons. Sequenced sample: blood. These receptors were taken from a man aged 35 to 55 in good health.

This clonotype was observed a few times. The rearrangement joins TRBV12-3 or TRBV12-4 to TRBJ2-7, with D perhaps matching TRBD1 (5 bases). The CDR3 totals 15 residues. V was clipped by 6 bases and J by 7 bases, with 22 bases between them. CDR3 loop: CASRPRVSGYNEQYF. DNA for the CDR3: TGTGCCAGCAGACCCAGGGTTTCAGGCTACAATGAGCAGTACTTC.

The CDR3 DNA reads as TGTGCCAGCAGCAGGACAGCCGTACAAGAGACCCAGTACTTC. Translated: CASSRTAVQETQYF. The chain employs TRBV5-5 and TRBJ2-5, with D possibly being TRBD1 (6 bases). Germline V gene sequence: CDR1 SGHKS, CDR2 YYEKEE (reference sequence). The CDR3 runs 14 residues. V lost 4 bases and J 2 bases, leaving 12 bases between the germline ends.

This rearrangement joins TRBV20-1 to TRBJ2-5; D gene ambiguous. The J call may be incorrect, as the DNA end agrees better with TRBJ2-7. This CDR3 is built from 11 residues. Germline V gene data show CDR1 as DFQATT and CDR2 as SNEGSKA (reference sequence). The CDR3 coding sequence is TGCAGTGCTAGTGTGTTCTACGAGCAGTACTTC. Protein sequence: CSASVFYEQYF.

In its sample, this clonotype was seen a few times. V is TRBV20-1 and J is TRBJ2-7; 10 nucleotides align to TRBD2. Germline V CDR1 and CDR2: DFQATT, SNEGSKA (reference sequence). The CDR3 is 15 amino acids. The trim removed 5 bases at V and 1 base at J, leaving 8 bases unmatched. Here the CDR3 reads CSASPTSGFSYEQYF. CDR3 nucleotide sequence: TGCAGTGCTTCCCCGACTAGCGGGTTTTCCTACGAGCAGTACTTC.

A few counts support this clonotype. The chain recombines TRBV7-2 with TRBJ2-7; 8 bases fit TRBD1. V was pared by 5 bases and J by 5 bases, with 11 bases of the junction left unmatched. The germline CDR1 and CDR2 sequences are SGHTA and FQGNSA. CDR3 length: 15 amino acids. CDR3 sequence reads: CASSPAAGQGNEQYF. The DNA for the CDR3 is TGTGCCAGCAGCCCCGCCGCCGGACAGGGCAACGAGCAGTACTTC.

V usage is TRBV20-1 and J usage is TRBJ2-1; perhaps TRBD2 as D (5 bases). V lost 4 bases, J lost 4 bases, and 11 bases lay in between. CDR1 is DFQATT, CDR2 SNEGSKA, per germline (reference sequence). The CDR3 is 13 residues long. In nucleotides, the CDR3 is TGCAGTGCTACCTCGGACTCGTACAATGAGCAGTTCTTC. Translation gives CSATSDSYNEQFF.

The J gene is TRBJ2-5, the V gene TRBV7-2; no reliable D call. Per the germline V gene, CDR1 is SGHTA and CDR2 is FQGNSA. V was shortened by 6 bases and J by 5 bases, with 16 bases between the two germline ends. This CDR3 has 14 amino acids. CDR3 sequence: CASSELVLPETQYF. The CDR3 DNA is TGTGCCAGCAGTGAATTAGTCCTCCCCGAGACCCAGTACTTC.

This clonotype appeared a few times. This chain joins TRBV13 and TRBJ1-4, with D perhaps TRBD1 (6 bases). The length of the CDR3 is 16 residues. Trimming took off 4 bases at V and 10 bases at J, with 22 bases between the two ends. Germline V gives CDR1 PRHDT, CDR2 FYEKMQ (reference sequence). In DNA, the CDR3 is TGTGCCAGCAGCTCCTACGGACAGTCAATCACCCCAAAACTGTTTTTT. This codes for CASSSYGQSITPKLFF.

This clonotype was counted once. The chain employs TRBV28 and TRBJ2-1; D unclear. CDR1 is MDHEN and CDR2 is SYDVKM in the germline V gene. The CDR3 is 15 residues long. Trimming cost V 2 bases and J 7 bases, with 15 bases left between them. CDR3 sequence: CASSLPDSLVNEQFF. CDR3 nucleotide sequence: TGTGCCAGCAGTTTACCTGACTCGCTTGTGAATGAGCAGTTCTTC.

The sample holds a few counts of this clonotype. This sequence joins TRBV7-6 and TRBJ1-1, with D uncertain. The CDR3 runs 17 residues. The V gene lost 2 bases and the J gene lost 5 bases, with 21 bases spanning the gap. Germline V gives CDR1 SGHVS, CDR2 FNYEAQ. CDR3 DNA sequence: TGTGCCAGCAGCTTATTAGTTTCCTCGGCGACTGGAACTGAAGCTTTCTTT. It codes for CASSLLVSSATGTEAFF.

The chain has TRBV5-1 and TRBJ1-4; 9 positions agree with TRBD1. V was pared by 5 bases and J by 4 bases, with 0 bases of the junction left unmatched. Germline CDR1 and CDR2: SGHRS and YFSETQ. The CDR3 sequence is 13 residues long. The CDR3 coding sequence is TGCGCCAGCAGGGGACAGGGTAATGAAAAACTGTTTTTT. Its protein product is CASRGQGNEKLFF. Full variable domain (missing parts from reference TRBV5-1 and TRBJ1-4): KAGVTQTPRYLIKTRGQQVTLSCSPISGHRSVSWYQQTPGQGLQFLFEYFSETQRNKGNFPGRFSGRQFSNSRSEMNVSTLELGDSALYLCASRGQGNEKLFFGSGTQLSVL.

With regard to this clonotype: A junction end diverges from the germline sequence, so it may reflect a read error. The V and J genes are TRBV7-2 and TRBJ1-5; no clear D gene. Germline-derived CDR1 and CDR2 are SGHTA and FQGNSA. The CDR3 extends over 12 amino acids. CDR3 DNA sequence: TGTGCCAGCAGCCCACACGGTCAGCCCAAGCATTTT. Its protein product is CASSPHGQPKHF.

V and J are TRBV5-1 and TRBJ1-2, with no clear D. Germline assignment: CDR1 SGHRS and CDR2 YFSETQ. Trimming stripped 6 bases from V and 1 base from J, with 13 bases between. The CDR3 loop spans 14 amino acids. The DNA for the CDR3 is TGCGCCAGCAAGGAGGGCCACATTAACTATGGCTACACCTTC. Translation: CASKEGHINYGYTF.

This clonotype has just a few counts. The chain employs TRBV12-3 or TRBV12-4 and TRBJ1-5; TRBD1 matches 7 bases. This CDR3 region has 14 residues. The V segment lost 5 bases and the J segment 6 bases; nucleotides outside the gene matches: 7. The CDR3 is CASSGTAVSQPQHF. The CDR3 region has the DNA TGTGCCAGCAGTGGGACAGCTGTCTCTCAGCCCCAGCATTTT.

The sample holds many counts of this clonotype. J is TRBJ1-5 and V is TRBV27; no reliable D call. Germline V gene sequence: CDR1 MNHEY, CDR2 SMNVEV (reference sequence). CDR3 size: 13 residues. Between the trimmed V and J ends, which lost 4 bases and 0 bases, there was a span of 4 bases. The CDR3 spells CASSYSSNQPQHF. The DNA of the CDR3 is TGTGCCAGCAGTTACAGTAGCAATCAGCCCCAGCATTTT.

The gene calls are TRBV7-2 and TRBJ2-1; D not resolved. This CDR3 is built from 15 residues. Germline loops: CDR1 SGHTA, CDR2 FQGNSA. The V gene lost 0 bases and the J gene lost 3 bases, with 9 bases spanning the gap. The DNA of the CDR3 is TGTGCCAGCAGCTTAGCGGTTGCAGTCTACAATGAGCAGTTCTTC. Translating it yields CASSLAVAVYNEQFF.

The gene calls are TRBV10-3 and TRBJ2-1, with 8 positions matching TRBD2. Trimming removed 11 bases from V and 4 bases from J; junction bases left unmatched: 7. The CDR3 loop spans 13 amino acids. The germline CDR1 and CDR2 sequences are ENHRY and SYGVKD. DNA of the CDR3: TGTGCCTCCCGGAGACTAGCGTACAATGAGCAGTTCTTC. Its translation is CASRRLAYNEQFF.

This clonotype was seen a single time. The chain couples TRBV10-3 to TRBJ2-3, with D possibly being TRBD1 or TRBD2 (6 bases each). CDR3 length: 17 amino acids. Germline loops: CDR1 ENHRY, CDR2 SYGVKD. V lost 11 bases to trimming and J lost 2 bases, with 26 bases between them. The CDR3 region is CAVTGRRDRVPTDTQYF. Written as DNA, the CDR3 is TGTGCCGTCACAGGGAGGCGGGATAGGGTCCCCACAGATACGCAGTATTTT.

The V call is TRBV29-1, the J call TRBJ2-1, with TRBD1 as a possible D gene (5 bases). Germline CDR1 SQVTM, CDR2 ANQGSEA. CDR3 length: 13 amino acids. The V gene lost 7 bases and the J gene lost 0 bases, with 10 bases spanning the gap. The chain's CDR3 is CSADRDSYNEQFF. CDR3 nucleotide sequence: TGCAGCGCAGACAGAGACTCCTACAATGAGCAGTTCTTC.

V and J are TRBV7-3 and TRBJ1-4; the D gene is possibly TRBD1 (6 bases). CDR1 SGHTA and CDR2 FQGTGA come from the germline V gene. The CDR3 sequence is 15 residues long. Trimming stripped 0 bases from V and 5 bases from J, with 10 bases between. The CDR3 spells CASSLTSGENEKLFF. CDR3 coding DNA: TGTGCCAGCAGCTTAACTTCAGGGGAAAATGAAAAACTGTTTTTT.

V and J are TRBV7-9 and TRBJ2-5; possibly TRBD2 for D (6 bases). CDR3 length equals 14 residues. Per the germline V gene, CDR1 is SEHNR and CDR2 is FQNEAQ (reference sequence). Trimming removed 5 bases at V and 5 bases at J, with 15 bases between. CDR3 residues: CASSVYRGGETQYF. As DNA, the CDR3 is TGTGCCAGCAGCGTATATCGGGGAGGCGAGACCCAGTACTTC.

The V call is TRBV12-3 or TRBV12-4, the J call TRBJ2-2, with TRBD1 matching 10 bases. The junction had 8 bases not matched to a gene; V was cut back by 6 bases and J by 7 bases. There are 15 residues in the CDR3. The CDR3 coding sequence is TGTGCCAGCAGCCAGACAGGGGGCTACGGCGGGGAGCTGTTTTTT. This sequence encodes CASSQTGGYGGELFF.

The V and J genes are TRBV20-1 and TRBJ2-5; no reliable D call. CDR1 DFQATT and CDR2 SNEGSKA come from the germline V gene (reference sequence). The V gene lost 0 bases and the J gene lost 11 bases, with 10 bases spanning the gap. The CDR3 sequence is 11 residues long. The CDR3 DNA follows: TGCAGTGCTAGAGATGTAAACGGGCAGTACTTC. Translated, it gives CSARDVNGQYF.

This sequence joins TRBV11-2 and TRBJ2-5; D may be TRBD2 (5 bases). The CDR3 spans 15 residues. Trimming pared 4 bases from V and 4 bases from J, leaving 16 bases between. Per the germline V gene, CDR1 is SGHAT and CDR2 is FQNNGV. CDR3 nucleotides: TGTGCCAGCAGCTCGACTAATCCTCCCCCAGAGACCCAGTACTTC. Its translation is CASSSTNPPPETQYF.